The clone carrying this T cell receptor (beta chain) was counted between two and nine times. V was pared by 2 bases and J by 4 bases, with 5 bases of the junction left unmatched. Germline V CDR1 and CDR2: SEHNR, FQNEAQ (reference sequence). There are 14 residues in the CDR3. The sample originates from a study of T cells in Graves' hyperthyroidism and ophthalmopathy. Newly diagnosed hyperthyroidism, duration under 2 months, in patients aged 18 to 65. Every diagnosis used clinical symptoms, serum thyroxine and TRAb, thyroid ultrasound and orbital computed tomography. Using RNA transcripts as the source, TCR beta CDR3 regions were amplified. The TCR CDR3 was amplified in a first-round RT-PCR using the HTBI primer set. A single record per CDR3 protein comes from TCRdb applying MiXCR to the multiplex PCR reads. The sample has some 600,000 distinct CDR3 sequences; approximately 15% are singletons.

Material for sequencing was blood. The TCR was taken from a woman aged 25-40 years with Graves' hyperthyroidism that later progressed to Graves' ophthalmopathy. The chain links TRBV7-9 to TRBJ2-7; 7 bases align to TRBD1. The CDR3 bases are TGTGCCAGCAGCTTACCAGGGGGTGGTTACGAGCAGTACTTC. Amino acid sequence: CASSLPGGGYEQYF.